This T cell receptor beta chain was obtained from a study of shared T cell receptors in the human thymus (dated by TCRdb to 2020 to 2022). For the study in its entirety: The study examined how self-reactive, shared T-cell receptor alpha chains are generated in the human thymus.

On this clone itself: Its antigen is unknown. Base qualities are not provided; no much larger clone lies one nucleotide away.

Library creation used the immunoSEQ multiplex PCR assay. As stored in TCRdb, this immuneACCESS dataset retains in-frame rearrangements with V and J assigned. A fraction of the clones does not appear; measured against another copy, unresolved V genes explain less than half of the discrepancy, and the remainder lacks a known reason. In this sample the table shows about 400,000 clones, 95% of which occur a single time. The ten largest clonotypes hold about 0.02% of the sample. The receptor comes from a human donor. Sequencing was done on a sample of thymocytes.

Read as DNA, the sequence is TGTGCCAGCTCCCCCAACTACCAAGCTAATACCGGGGAGCTGTTTTTT. Its translation reads: CASSPNYQANTGELFF. The sequence links TRBV18 to TRBJ2-2, with the D gene uncertain. V lost 6 bases and J lost 5 bases; the stretch between them is 19 bases long. From the cysteine through the phenylalanine, the CDR3 covers 16 amino acids. Of the read, only the CDR3 DNA is kept; its 48 bases are in frame from base 1. According to the germline V gene, CDR1 reads KGHSH and CDR2 reads LQKENI. Extended through the reference TRBV18 and TRBJ2-2 proteins, this CDR3 yields the full variable domain: NAGVMQNPRHLVRRRGQEARLRCSPMKGHSHVYWYRQLPEEGLKFMVYLQKENIIDESGMPKERFSAEFPKEGPSILRIQQVVRGDSAAYFCASSPNYQANTGELFFGEGSRLTVL.